The entry below describes one TCR beta chain. Germline V gene lookup returns CDR1 SQVTM and CDR2 ANQGSEA. There are 13 residues in the CDR3. V lost 4 bases, J lost 0 bases, and 9 bases lay in between. The assay was immunoSEQ multiplex PCR, and TCRdb's table has in-frame clones only and misses some. Of roughly 140,000 clones listed, about nine tenths are singletons. This entry is derived from a study of blood T cell repertoires in COVID-19. The overall study: Donors in the United States, Italy and Spain gave samples during acute or convalescent COVID-19. Nucleic acid was either cDNA or gDNA, and it came from T cells, B-cell-depleted T cells, or PBMCs.

Sequencing was carried out using peripheral blood. The genes are TRBV29-1 and TRBJ1-2; D unresolved. This clonotype originated in a man in his fifties or sixties with active or convalescent COVID-19. This CDR3 is CSVAAAANYGYTF. CDR3 bases: TGCAGCGTTGCGGCGGCAGCTAACTATGGCTACACCTTC.